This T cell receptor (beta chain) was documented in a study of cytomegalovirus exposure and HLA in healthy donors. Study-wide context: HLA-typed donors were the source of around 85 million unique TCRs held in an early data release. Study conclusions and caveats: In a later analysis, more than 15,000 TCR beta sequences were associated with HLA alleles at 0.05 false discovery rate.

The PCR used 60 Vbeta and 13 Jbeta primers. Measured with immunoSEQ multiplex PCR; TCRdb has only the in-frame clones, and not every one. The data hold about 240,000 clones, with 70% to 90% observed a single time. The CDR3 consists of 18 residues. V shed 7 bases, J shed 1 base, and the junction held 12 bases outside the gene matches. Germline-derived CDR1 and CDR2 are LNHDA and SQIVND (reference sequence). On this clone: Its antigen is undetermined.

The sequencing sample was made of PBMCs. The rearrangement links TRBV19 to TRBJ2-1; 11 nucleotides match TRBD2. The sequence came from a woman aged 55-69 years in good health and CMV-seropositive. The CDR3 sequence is CASTNGLAGGRSYNEQFF. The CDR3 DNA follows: TGTGCCAGTACCAACGGGCTAGCGGGGGGAAGATCCTACAATGAGCAGTTCTTC. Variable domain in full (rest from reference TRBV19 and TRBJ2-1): DGGITQSPKYLFRKEGQNVTLSCEQNLNHDAMYWYRQDPGQGLRLIYYSQIVNDFQKGDIAEGYSVSREKKESFPLTVTSAQKNPTAFYLCASTNGLAGGRSYNEQFFGPGTRLTVL.